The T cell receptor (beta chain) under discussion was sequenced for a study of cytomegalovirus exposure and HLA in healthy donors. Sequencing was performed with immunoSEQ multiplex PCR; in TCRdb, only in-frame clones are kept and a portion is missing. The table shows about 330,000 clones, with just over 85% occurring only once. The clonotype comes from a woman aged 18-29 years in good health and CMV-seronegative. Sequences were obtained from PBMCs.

CDR3 loop: CATELGRLSGELFF. The CDR3 DNA sequence: TGTGCCACCGAGCTCGGGAGATTGTCCGGGGAGCTGTTTTTT. V usage is TRBV2 and J usage is TRBJ2-2; D possibly corresponds to TRBD2 (6 bases). CDR1 and CDR2 from the germline V gene are SNHLY and FYNNEI. The ends were cut back, 10 bases at V and 6 bases at J, with 18 bases in the middle. This CDR3 region has 14 residues.